A single sample is the source of the 26 T cell receptor beta chains below, sequenced in a study of T cell responses to AZD1222 COVID-19 vaccine (dated by TCRdb to the early 2020s). The library was made by the immunoSEQ multiplex PCR assay. Sourced from immuneACCESS, this table was stored by TCRdb with only in-frame sequences that have V and J called. A share of the clones is absent; for the studies checked, an unresolved V gene accounts for under half, and the remainder has no known explanation. For this sample the table gives some 120,000 clones, of which roughly 87% were detected only once. The ten largest account for approximately 9.4% of the sample. Reading the label with the study, this specimen's time point is: about 28 days (+/-7) after the second vaccine dose. The sequenced sample was peripheral blood, obtained 28 days after the second AZD1222 dose. These TCRs come from an adult who received the AZD1222 COVID-19 vaccine.

The chain combines TRBV4-2 with TRBJ2-1; D is possibly TRBD2 (5 bases). The V and J ends lost 0 bases and 3 bases respectively, with 15 bases between them. The CDR3 contains 17 residues. CDR1 is LGHNA and CDR2 is YNFKEQ in the germline V gene. Written as DNA, the CDR3 is TGTGCCAGCAGCCAAGAACAGCGGTCAACTTACTACAATGAGCAGTTCTTC. Residues: CASSQEQRSTYYNEQFF.

The J gene is TRBJ2-5, the V gene TRBV25-1, with a tentative D call TRBD1 (5 bases). The CDR3 is 12 residues long. Germline lookup yields CDR1 MGHDK and CDR2 SYGVNS. Trimming cost V 5 bases and J 5 bases, with 9 bases left between them. For the CDR3, the DNA is TGTGCCAGCAGTTCGCAGGGCGAGACCCAGTACTTC. Its protein is CASSSQGETQYF.

A note on this clone: In the same sample, other DNA sequences code for this CDR3. The chain uses TRBV3-1 (or the pseudogene TRBV3-2) and TRBJ1-2; D is uncertain. CDR1 is LGHDT, CDR2 YNNKEL, per germline (reference sequence). V was cut by 2 bases and J by 2 bases, with 6 bases left in between. This CDR3 is built from 13 residues. In DNA form, the CDR3 reads TGTGCCAGCAGCCAACGCAGGAACTATGGCTACACCTTC. Amino acid sequence: CASSQRRNYGYTF.

The chain recombines TRBV3-1 (or the pseudogene TRBV3-2) with TRBJ1-2, with 8 nucleotides matching TRBD1. V lost 2 bases to trimming and J lost 8 bases; unmatched junction nucleotides: 1. CDR1 is LGHDT and CDR2 is YNNKEL in the germline V gene (reference sequence). This CDR3 is 12 amino acids long. Written as DNA, the CDR3 is TGTGCCAGCAGCCAAACAGGGGGGGGCTACACCTTC. Amino acids: CASSQTGGGYTF.

V is TRBV30 and J is TRBJ2-2; no clear D. This CDR3 comprises 14 residues. Trimming took off 0 bases at V and 4 bases at J, with 9 bases between the two ends. CDR1 and CDR2 (germline): GTSNPN, SVGIG (reference sequence). The chain's CDR3 is CAWSVGISTGELFF. Here the CDR3 DNA reads TGTGCCTGGAGTGTAGGGATCTCCACCGGGGAGCTGTTTTTT. Complete variable domain (other parts from reference TRBV30 and TRBJ2-2): SQTIHQWPATLVQPVGSPLSLECTVEGTSNPNLYWYRQAAGRGLQLLFYSVGIGQISSEVPQNLSASRPQDRQFILSSKKLLLSDSGFYLCAWSVGISTGELFFGEGSRLTVL.

The chain uses TRBV18 and TRBJ2-1, with a tentative D call TRBD1 (6 bases). The CDR3 loop spans 14 amino acids. CDR1 and CDR2 (germline): KGHSH, LQKENI. Trimming cost V 3 bases and J 3 bases, with 9 bases left between them. This chain's CDR3 is CASSPRQVYNEQFF. The CDR3 DNA reads TGTGCCAGCTCACCTCGACAGGTCTACAATGAGCAGTTCTTC. Full variable domain (remainder filled in from reference TRBV18 and TRBJ2-1): NAGVMQNPRHLVRRRGQEARLRCSPMKGHSHVYWYRQLPEEGLKFMVYLQKENIIDESGMPKERFSAEFPKEGPSILRIQQVVRGDSAAYFCASSPRQVYNEQFFGPGTRLTVL.

This sequence joins TRBV7-6 and TRBJ2-2, with D possibly matching TRBD1 (5 bases). Germline V lookup: CDR1 SGHVS, CDR2 FNYEAQ. The CDR3 is 16 amino acids. V was trimmed by 2 bases and J by 7 bases, leaving 17 bases between them. CDR3 region: CASSLIPRALYGELFF. For the CDR3, the DNA is TGTGCCAGCAGCTTAATTCCCAGGGCTTTGTACGGGGAGCTGTTTTTT.

The chain combines TRBV5-4 with TRBJ2-3, with D perhaps TRBD1 or TRBD2 (5 bases each). V lost 0 bases, J lost 4 bases, and 18 bases lay in between. Germline assignment: CDR1 SGHNT and CDR2 YYREEE (reference sequence). This CDR3 has 17 amino acids. For the CDR3, the DNA is TGTGCCAGCAGCTTGGGAGGGGTGTGGGGGACGGCAGATACGCAGTATTTT. Translating it yields CASSLGGVWGTADTQYF.

J is TRBJ1-3 and V is TRBV7-9, with D maybe TRBD1 (6 bases). CDR1 is SEHNR and CDR2 is FQNEAQ in the germline V gene (reference sequence). This CDR3 has 16 amino acids. The V gene lost 2 bases and the J gene lost 4 bases, with 15 bases spanning the gap. This CDR3 reads CASSLWQGRPGNTIYF. The DNA for the CDR3 is TGTGCCAGCAGCTTATGGCAGGGGAGACCCGGAAACACCATATATTTT.

V is TRBV7-9 and J is TRBJ2-7; TRBD2 matches 7 bases. The V and J ends lost 5 bases and 2 bases, in that order; junction bases with no gene match: 9. This CDR3 region has 15 residues. In germline, CDR1 is SEHNR, CDR2 FQNEAQ (reference sequence). CDR3 in amino acids: CASSVLTSVPYEQYF. The CDR3 DNA reads TGTGCCAGCAGCGTTTTAACTAGCGTCCCCTACGAGCAGTACTTC.

The chain uses TRBV10-2 and TRBJ1-5; a possible D gene is TRBD1 (5 bases). Trimming removed 3 bases from V and 2 bases from J, with 11 bases in between. The CDR3 totals 15 residues. Germline V lookup: CDR1 WSHSY, CDR2 SAAADI. The CDR3 loop is CASSEVGAGNQPQHF. CDR3 in DNA: TGCGCCAGCAGTGAAGTTGGGGCGGGCAATCAGCCCCAGCATTTT.

The rearrangement uses TRBV2 and TRBJ2-7, with TRBD1 matching 9 bases. V was clipped by 6 bases and J by 3 bases; unmatched bases: 0. The CDR3 is 12 amino acids. From germline, CDR1 is SNHLY and CDR2 FYNNEI. This CDR3 reads CASRDRGYEQYF. The CDR3 region has the DNA TGTGCCAGCAGGGACAGGGGCTACGAGCAGTACTTC.

The rearrangement uses TRBV6-5 and TRBJ1-5, with D unresolved. The germline CDR1 and CDR2 sequences are MNHEY and SVGAGI. This CDR3 is built from 13 residues. Trimming cost V 2 bases and J 5 bases, with 7 bases left between them. CDR3 protein: CASSYEVDQPQHF. The CDR3 nucleotides read TGTGCCAGCAGTTACGAGGTGGATCAGCCCCAGCATTTT.

The chain joins TRBV21-1 to TRBJ2-7; the DNA was not used to check the table's D call, TRBD2. TRBV21-1 is termed a pseudogene. The CDR3 is made up of 18 amino acids. CDR3 nucleotides: TGTGCCAGCAGCATCCAACTGGTGCTAGCGGGAGGACCCTACGAGCAGTACTTC. Amino acids: CASSIQLVLAGGPYEQYF.

This chain connects TRBV15 to TRBJ2-5; D unresolved. CDR1 LNHNV and CDR2 YYDKDF come from the germline V gene (reference sequence). The length of the CDR3 is 14 residues. V was clipped by 0 bases and J by 3 bases, with 8 bases between them. The CDR3 coding sequence is TGTGCCACCAGCAGAGATCGAGCTAAAGAGACCCAGTACTTC. This translates into CATSRDRAKETQYF. Filled out from reference TRBV15 and TRBJ2-5, the complete variable domain reads DAMVIQNPRYQVTQFGKPVTLSCSQTLNHNVMYWYQQKSSQAPKLLFHYYDKDFNNEADTPDNFQSRRPNTSFCFLDIRSPGLGDTAMYLCATSRDRAKETQYFGPGTRLLVL.

This sequence joins TRBV7-2 and TRBJ1-2; possibly TRBD1 for D (5 bases). Germline values: CDR1 SGHTA, CDR2 FQGNSA. This CDR3 is 12 amino acids long. Trimming left V 5 bases short and J 4 bases short, with 8 bases between. The CDR3 sequence is CASSDSTYGYTF. For the CDR3, the DNA is TGTGCCAGCAGCGACAGTACCTATGGCTACACCTTC.

The V call is TRBV18, the J call TRBJ1-4; TRBD1 matches at 9 bases. Germline CDR1 is KGHSH and CDR2 is LQKENI. The V segment lost 6 bases and the J segment 7 bases; nucleotides outside the gene matches: 6. The CDR3 is made up of 14 amino acids. The CDR3 region is CASSPGQGVEKLFF. DNA of the CDR3: TGTGCCAGCTCCCCGGGACAGGGTGTTGAAAAACTGTTTTTT.

This chain connects TRBV2 to TRBJ2-5; 8 bases map to TRBD2. CDR3 length: 13 amino acids. V shed 4 bases, J shed 5 bases, and the junction held 3 bases outside the gene matches. Germline assignment: CDR1 SNHLY and CDR2 FYNNEI. CDR3 nucleotide sequence: TGTGCCAGCAGTGTCGAGCGGGAGGAGACCCAGTACTTC. Protein sequence: CASSVEREETQYF.

The chain joins TRBV10-3 to TRBJ1-1; D may be TRBD1 (6 bases). Per the germline V gene, CDR1 is ENHRY and CDR2 is SYGVKD. Trimming shortened V by 7 bases and J by 5 bases, and 11 bases separated the two germline ends. The CDR3 is made up of 12 amino acids. CDR3 in amino acids: CAITPGDTEAFF. For the CDR3, the DNA is TGTGCCATCACCCCAGGGGATACTGAAGCTTTCTTT.

The V call is TRBV6-2 or TRBV6-3, the J call TRBJ1-1; possible D gene TRBD1, 5 bases. The CDR3 is 14 residues long. V was trimmed by 6 bases and J by 4 bases, leaving 15 bases between them. Germline CDR1 MNHEY, CDR2 SVGEGT. The CDR3 here is CASSSPGPVTEAFF. The DNA for the CDR3 is TGTGCCAGCAGCAGCCCGGGGCCCGTCACTGAAGCTTTCTTT.

The chain couples TRBV9 to TRBJ1-2, with unresolved D. V was trimmed by 3 bases and J by 4 bases, leaving 10 bases between them. Per germline, CDR1 SGDLS and CDR2 YYNGEE. The CDR3 loop spans 13 amino acids. CDR3 coding DNA: TGTGCCAGCAGCGCGGGCGCGGGCTATGGCTACACCTTC. It encodes CASSAGAGYGYTF.

The V gene is TRBV9, the J gene TRBJ1-2; possible D gene TRBD1, 5 bases. The CDR3 has 15 amino acids. Trimming shortened V by 3 bases and J by 3 bases, and 15 bases separated the two germline ends. CDR1 and CDR2 from the germline V gene are SGDLS and YYNGEE. The DNA for the CDR3 is TGTGCCAGCAGCGGCCACGGGGACGGATACTATGGCTACACCTTC. Encoded protein: CASSGHGDGYYGYTF.

The rearrangement joins TRBV11-2 to TRBJ2-1, with 8 bases that match TRBD2. V was pared by 3 bases and J by 3 bases, with 10 bases of the junction left unmatched. Germline V gene data show CDR1 as SGHAT and CDR2 as FQNNGV. This CDR3 is built from 17 residues. The CDR3: CASSFRASGLDYNEQFF. Written as DNA, the CDR3 is TGTGCCAGCAGCTTCCGGGCTAGCGGGCTGGACTACAATGAGCAGTTCTTC.

This chain links TRBV7-2 with TRBJ1-4; D not certain. CDR1 is SGHTA, CDR2 FQGNSA, per germline. Trimming cost V 4 bases and J 4 bases, with 13 bases left between them. The length of the CDR3 is 15 residues. The DNA of the CDR3 is TGTGCCAGCAGCTCATCGGGTCCCATTAATGAAAAACTGTTTTTT. Protein sequence: CASSSSGPINEKLFF.

V and J are TRBV5-4 and TRBJ2-5; 12 bases fit TRBD1. The CDR3 length is 15 residues. V shed 4 bases, J shed 5 bases, and the junction held 6 bases outside the gene matches. Germline V gene sequence: CDR1 SGHNT, CDR2 YYREEE (reference sequence). CDR3 residues: CASSRRDRGPETQYF. The CDR3 region has the DNA TGTGCCAGCAGCCGGCGGGACAGGGGGCCCGAGACCCAGTACTTC. Full variable domain (outside the CDR3, taken from reference TRBV5-4 and TRBJ2-5): ETGVTQSPTHLIKTRGQQVTLRCSSQSGHNTVSWYQQALGQGPQFIFQYYREEENGRGNFPPRFSGLQFPNYSSELNVNALELDDSALYLCASSRRDRGPETQYFGPGTRLLVL.

This clone appeared once. The chain combines TRBV19 with TRBJ1-3; no firm D call. The CDR3 has 17 amino acids. Trimming left V 3 bases short and J 0 bases short, with 15 bases between. CDR1 LNHDA and CDR2 SQIVND come from the germline V gene (reference sequence). The CDR3 region has the DNA TGTGCCAGTAGTATTCGAAGCAGCTCCTACTCTGGAAACACCATATATTTT. It yields the protein CASSIRSSSYSGNTIYF.